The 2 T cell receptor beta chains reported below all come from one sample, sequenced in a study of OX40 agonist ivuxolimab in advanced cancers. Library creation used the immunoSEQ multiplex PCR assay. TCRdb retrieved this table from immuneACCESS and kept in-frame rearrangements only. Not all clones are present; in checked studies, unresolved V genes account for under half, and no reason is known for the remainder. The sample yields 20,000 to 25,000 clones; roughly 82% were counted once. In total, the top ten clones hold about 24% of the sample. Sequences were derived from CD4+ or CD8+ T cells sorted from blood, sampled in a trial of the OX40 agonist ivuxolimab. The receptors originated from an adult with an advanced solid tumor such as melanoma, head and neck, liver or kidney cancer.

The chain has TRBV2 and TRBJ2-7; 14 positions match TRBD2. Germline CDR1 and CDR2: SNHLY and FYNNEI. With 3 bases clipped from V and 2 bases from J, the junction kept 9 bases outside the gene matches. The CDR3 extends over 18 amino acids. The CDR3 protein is CASSDLGTSGSYAYEQYF. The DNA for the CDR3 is TGTGCCAGCAGTGACCTTGGGACTAGCGGGAGTTACGCCTACGAGCAGTACTTC. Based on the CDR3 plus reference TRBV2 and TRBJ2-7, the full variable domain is EPEVTQTPSHQVTQMGQEVILRCVPISNHLYFYWYRQILGQKVEFLVSFYNNEISEKSEIFDDQFSVERPDGSNFTLKIRSTKLEDSAMYFCASSDLGTSGSYAYEQYFGPGTRLTVT.

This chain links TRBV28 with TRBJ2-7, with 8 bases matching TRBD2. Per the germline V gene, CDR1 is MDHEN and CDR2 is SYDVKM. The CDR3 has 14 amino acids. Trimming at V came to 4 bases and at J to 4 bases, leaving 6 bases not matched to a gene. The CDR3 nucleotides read TGTGCCAGCAGTTACCCGGGAGGGCTTTACGAGCAGTACTTC. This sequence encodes CASSYPGGLYEQYF.